A single T cell receptor beta chain is shown here with its context. Its antigen is not known. The repertoire was sequenced with immunoSEQ multiplex PCR; TCRdb's copy has only in-frame clones and lacks some. Of 45,000 or so clones listed, 89% are singletons. The data were obtained in a study of CD4+ T cells in melanoma. Study results and limitations: Reportedly, melanoma neoantigen-specific CD4+ T cells showed varied differentiation states.

The sequence was obtained from a human donor with melanoma. The sample consisted of peripheral blood.

CDR3 loop: CASSGTGTYEQYF. The CDR3 coding sequence is TGCGCCAGCAGCGGGACAGGAACCTACGAGCAGTACTTC. The V and J genes are TRBV5-1 and TRBJ2-7, with 8 bases that match TRBD1. The CDR3 totals 13 residues. The V gene's germline CDR1 is SGHRS and CDR2 YFSETQ. V was pared by 4 bases and J by 2 bases, with 2 bases of the junction left unmatched.